A single sample is the source of the 19 T cell receptor beta chains below, sequenced in a study of immune evolution from preneoplasia to lung adenocarcinoma (dated by TCRdb to 2020 to 2023). Library generation was performed with the immunoSEQ multiplex PCR assay. TCRdb mirrors the immuneACCESS table, restricted to in-frame sequences. Some clones are absent from its copies; in checked studies, under half trace to an unresolved V gene, and the reason for the others is unknown. This sample is represented by about 4,900 clones; roughly 76% of them were singletons. Jointly, the top ten make up over 9% of the sample. Material for sequencing was FFPE minimally invasive lung adenocarcinoma tissue. The meaning of the sample's cell subset or site label: micro-invasive lung adenocarcinoma (MIA). The receptors come from a person aged 55-79 years with lung adenocarcinoma.

The chain is built from TRBV5-1 and TRBJ2-5, with a weak D call TRBD2 (5 bases). Trimming shortened V by 2 bases and J by 4 bases, and 15 bases separated the two germline ends. The CDR3 is 15 amino acids. Per germline, CDR1 SGHRS and CDR2 YFSETQ. In DNA form, the CDR3 reads TGCGCCAGCAGCTTCGAGGGCCCGAATGGAGAGACCCAGTACTTC. Its protein product is CASSFEGPNGETQYF.

This clone was seen once. This chain connects TRBV9 to TRBJ2-3; a possible D gene is TRBD2 (6 bases). Trimming removed 4 bases from V and 5 bases from J, with 20 bases in between. CDR1 and CDR2 (germline): SGDLS, YYNGEE. The CDR3 spans 16 residues. The CDR3 loop is CASSLGGQTQRDTQYF. CDR3 DNA: TGTGCCAGCAGCCTGGGAGGCCAGACGCAAAGAGATACGCAGTATTTT. Full variable domain (outside the CDR3, taken from reference TRBV9 and TRBJ2-3): DSGVTQTPKHLITATGQRVTLRCSPRSGDLSVYWYQQSLDQGLQFLIQYYNGEERAKGNILERFSAQQFPDLHSELNLSSLELGDSALYFCASSLGGQTQRDTQYFGPGTRLTVL.

The chain combines TRBV7-6 with TRBJ1-4; the D gene is possibly TRBD1 (6 bases). Trimming removed 1 base at V and 8 bases at J, with 8 bases between. This CDR3 has 13 amino acids. Germline lookup yields CDR1 SGHVS and CDR2 FNYEAQ. CDR3 sequence reads: CASSLEGGEKLFF. CDR3 nucleotide sequence: TGTGCCAGCAGCTTAGAAGGGGGAGAAAAACTGTTTTTT.

The sample holds a few counts of this clone. The rearrangement joins TRBV7-2 to TRBJ1-1, with 7 nucleotides matching TRBD1. Losses at the gene ends were 1 base for V and 1 base for J; bases not matched to a gene: 6. CDR1 is SGHTA and CDR2 is FQGNSA in the germline V gene. The CDR3 has 16 residues. The CDR3 nucleotides are TGTGCCAGCAGCTTAGTTCAGGGGGGACGGAACACTGAAGCTTTCTTT. Amino acid sequence: CASSLVQGGRNTEAFF.

This chain uses TRBV25-1 with TRBJ1-6; D gene uncertain. Between the trimmed V and J ends, which lost 2 bases and 8 bases, there was a span of 7 bases. The CDR3 is made up of 13 amino acids. Germline lookup yields CDR1 MGHDK and CDR2 SYGVNS. CDR3 protein: CASSELRDSPLHF. Written as DNA, the CDR3 is TGTGCCAGCAGTGAACTTCGGGATTCACCCCTCCACTTT.

This rearrangement joins TRBV21-1 to TRBJ1-2. TRBV21-1 is deemed a pseudogene. This CDR3 comprises 14 residues. The CDR3: CAILGGQGTYGYTF. The CDR3, as DNA: TGTGCCATCCTTGGGGGGCAGGGGACCTATGGCTACACCTTC.

This chain uses TRBV5-1 with TRBJ2-4; TRBD2 matches at 13 bases. The V segment lost 4 bases and the J segment 6 bases; nucleotides outside the gene matches: 4. CDR3 length equals 15 residues. Per germline, CDR1 SGHRS and CDR2 YFSETQ. This CDR3 is CASSTSGGAGNIQYF. CDR3 bases: TGCGCCAGCAGCACTAGCGGGGGGGCCGGAAACATTCAGTACTTC.

The chain couples TRBV7-2 to TRBJ1-2; maybe TRBD1 (5 bases). V was clipped by 5 bases and J by 8 bases, with 21 bases between them. Germline values: CDR1 SGHTA, CDR2 FQGNSA. The CDR3 loop spans 15 amino acids. The CDR3 bases are TGTGCCAGCAGCCCAGAGGGCGCAGGGTCTCGGGGCTACACCTTC. Residues: CASSPEGAGSRGYTF.

This chain connects TRBV19 to TRBJ2-1; weak D call: TRBD1 (6 bases). This CDR3 comprises 14 residues. With 8 bases removed from V and 6 bases from J, the gap between germline ends came to 17 bases. Germline loops: CDR1 LNHDA, CDR2 SQIVND (reference sequence). DNA for the CDR3: TGTGCCAGTCGACAGGAATTTCCCATCAATGAGCAGTTCTTC. Translating it yields CASRQEFPINEQFF.

The chain carries TRBV6-1 and TRBJ2-7; D may be TRBD1 or TRBD2 (5 bases each). This CDR3 has 17 amino acids. Germline-derived CDR1 and CDR2 are MNHNS and SASEGT. V lost 0 bases, J lost 3 bases, and 18 bases lay in between. The CDR3 DNA is TGTGCCAGCAGTGAAGCGCTTCGGGGCAGGCCTGACTACGAGCAGTACTTC. Translated, it gives CASSEALRGRPDYEQYF.

This clone is deemed large (0.1 to 1%). This chain links TRBV7-9 with TRBJ1-1, with D uncertain. Germline V gives CDR1 SEHNR, CDR2 FQNEAQ (reference sequence). V was cut by 2 bases and J by 0 bases, with 4 bases left in between. CDR3 length: 13 residues. The chain's CDR3 is CASSLLMNTEAFF. The CDR3 DNA sequence: TGTGCCAGCAGCTTACTGATGAACACTGAAGCTTTCTTT.

The table lists this clone with a few counts. J is TRBJ1-2 and V is TRBV29-1, with TRBD1 matching over 8 bases. This CDR3 has 13 residues. CDR1 is SQVTM, CDR2 ANQGSEA, per germline. V was clipped by 5 bases and J by 3 bases; unmatched bases: 5. The CDR3 protein is CSVLETGDYGYTF. The CDR3 DNA follows: TGCAGCGTTCTAGAGACAGGGGACTATGGCTACACCTTC.

This sequence joins TRBV6-5 and TRBJ1-2, with a tentative D call TRBD1 (5 bases). Trimming shortened V by 5 bases and J by 8 bases, and 18 bases separated the two germline ends. The length of the CDR3 is 14 residues. Germline V gives CDR1 MNHEY, CDR2 SVGAGI. CDR3 DNA: TGTGCCAGCAGTCCCCAGGGAGGGAGTGGGGGCTACACCTTC. Translating gives CASSPQGGSGGYTF.

This clone was detected only a few times. V and J are TRBV7-2 and TRBJ1-1; D might be TRBD1 (5 bases). Trimming took off 1 base at V and 11 bases at J, with 17 bases between the two ends. The CDR3 loop spans 14 amino acids. The germline V gene encodes CDR1 SGHTA and CDR2 FQGNSA. The CDR3 reads CASSLVAGQTEAFF. CDR3 nucleotides: TGTGCCAGCAGCTTAGTGGCAGGGCAGACGGAGGCTTTCTTT.

This rearrangement joins TRBV9 to TRBJ2-3; TRBD2 is a possible D gene (6 bases). CDR3 length: 16 residues. Germline values: CDR1 SGDLS, CDR2 YYNGEE. Trimming took off 2 bases at V and 1 base at J, with 14 bases between the two ends. The CDR3 DNA reads TGTGCCAGCAGCGTGGATCGGGGGTGGGGCACAGATACGCAGTATTTT. It specifies CASSVDRGWGTDTQYF.

The chain has TRBV2 and TRBJ2-7, with D tentatively TRBD1 (5 bases). This CDR3 is built from 12 residues. With 6 bases removed from V and 8 bases from J, the gap between germline ends came to 14 bases. Germline V gene sequence: CDR1 SNHLY, CDR2 FYNNEI. DNA for the CDR3: TGTGCCAGCAGGGGCGACAGTTCTCAGCAGTACTTC. Its protein is CASRGDSSQQYF.

The V and J genes are TRBV6-6 and TRBJ1-5; D remains ambiguous. From germline, CDR1 is MNHNY and CDR2 SVGAGI (reference sequence). This CDR3 has 15 amino acids. V lost 8 bases to trimming and J lost 11 bases, with 25 bases between them. The DNA for the CDR3 is TGTGCCAGCGATCCTTTCTCCCGACCCAACCGGTCCCAGCATTTT. Its translation is CASDPFSRPNRSQHF.

This clone has more than one count but fewer than ten. This chain joins TRBV19 and TRBJ2-7; 7 bases fit TRBD1. This CDR3 has 13 amino acids. Germline values: CDR1 LNHDA, CDR2 SQIVND (reference sequence). V gave up 6 bases and J gave up 6 bases; unmatched junction bases: 8. CDR3 in amino acids: CASRRQGSAEQYF. CDR3 bases: TGTGCCAGTAGAAGACAGGGATCTGCCGAGCAGTACTTC.

There are a few counts of this clone. The V gene is TRBV4-1, the J gene TRBJ1-1; no reliable D call. CDR1 MGHRA and CDR2 YSYEKL come from the germline V gene. V lost 0 bases and J 1 base, leaving 12 bases between the germline ends. The CDR3 sequence is 16 residues long. Here the CDR3 DNA reads TGCGCCAGCAGCCAAGATCTGGGGAAACAGAACACTGAAGCTTTCTTT. This gives the protein CASSQDLGKQNTEAFF.